This T cell receptor (beta chain) derives from a study of cytomegalovirus exposure and HLA in healthy donors. Overall study findings and caveats: In an earlier analysis, in some 540 donors, most V segments appeared productive either ~90% or ~30% of the time.

Per the germline V gene, CDR1 is MNHEY and CDR2 is SMNVEV (reference sequence). The CDR3 spans 13 residues. V was cut by 2 bases and J by 5 bases, with 7 bases left in between. As regards this clone: Its antigen is currently unknown.

60 Vbeta and 13 Jbeta primers were used in PCR. Method: immunoSEQ multiplex PCR; TCRdb's copy keeps in-frame clones and lacks some. The sample records 150,000 to 200,000 clones, around four fifths being singletons. Material for sequencing was PBMCs. This sequence was found in a woman under 40 in good health and CMV-seropositive. V is TRBV27 and J is TRBJ2-1, with a possible D match to TRBD2 (6 bases). The CDR3 here is CASSLGLNNEQFF. The CDR3 DNA reads TGTGCCAGCAGTTTAGGACTAAACAATGAGCAGTTCTTC.